The 13 T cell receptor beta chains listed next were all sequenced from one sample in a study of cytomegalovirus exposure and HLA in healthy donors. PCR primers comprised 60 Vbeta and 13 Jbeta primers. Method: immunoSEQ multiplex PCR; TCRdb's copy keeps in-frame clones and lacks some. The data hold over 200,000 clones, with about 83% observed a single time. Sequenced: PBMCs. Receptor source: a human donor in good health.

The J gene is TRBJ1-3, the V gene TRBV28; 7 bases are a match to TRBD1. Germline CDR1 reads MDHEN; CDR2 reads SYDVKM. This CDR3 region has 14 residues. J lost 4 bases, V lost 7 bases, and 7 bases had no gene match. The CDR3 coding sequence is TGTGCCAGCAAGGAGGGGGCGGAGGGAAACACCATATATTTT. Protein sequence: CASKEGAEGNTIYF.

The rearrangement links TRBV28 to TRBJ2-7, with 16 positions matching TRBD2. The J segment lost 7 bases and the V segment lost 5 bases, leaving 2 bases of the junction unmatched. Germline V gene data show CDR1 as MDHEN and CDR2 as SYDVKM. The CDR3 totals 14 residues. CDR3 coding DNA: TGTGCCAGCAGTACGGGACTAGCGGGAGGGGAGCAGTACTTC. Translating gives CASSTGLAGGEQYF.

The chain has TRBV5-1 and TRBJ2-1; the D gene is possibly TRBD1 (6 bases). V gave up 6 bases and J gave up 1 base, with 11 bases separating them. CDR1 SGHRS and CDR2 YFSETQ come from the germline V gene. The CDR3 sequence is 14 residues long. The CDR3 sequence is CASTMDSSYNEQFF. The CDR3 DNA reads as TGCGCCAGCACCATGGACAGTTCCTACAATGAGCAGTTCTTC.

The CDR3 loop is CASSQDRREGYNEQFF. The CDR3 bases are TGTGCCAGCAGCCAAGATAGACGGGAGGGATACAATGAGCAGTTCTTC. The chain couples TRBV4-2 to TRBJ2-1, with 8 bases fitting TRBD2. The CDR3 has 16 residues. Germline V gene sequence: CDR1 LGHNA, CDR2 YNFKEQ. The ends lost 0 bases at V and 4 bases at J; junction bases unmatched: 5.

The chain is built from TRBV7-2 and TRBJ1-3; TRBD1 matches 7 bases. This CDR3 spans 15 amino acids. CDR1 is SGHTA and CDR2 is FQGNSA in the germline V gene. V shed 5 bases and J 7 bases; nucleotides not matched to a gene: 11. CDR3 nucleotide sequence: TGTGCCAGCAGCCCTCAACAGGGGTGGGGGAACACCATATATTTT. It yields the protein CASSPQQGWGNTIYF.

The V call is TRBV4-1, the J call TRBJ2-7; 8 bases fit TRBD1. The CDR3 contains 15 residues. From germline, CDR1 is MGHRA and CDR2 YSYEKL. The V gene end was trimmed by 2 bases and the J gene end by 2 bases; junction bases not matched to a gene: 5. CDR3 DNA sequence: TGCGCCAGCAGCCAAACCGGGACAGGAACCTACGAGCAGTACTTC. Translating it yields CASSQTGTGTYEQYF.

The rearrangement joins TRBV27 to TRBJ2-1, with D possibly being TRBD2 (6 bases). V was pared by 8 bases and J by 7 bases, with 24 bases between. CDR3 length: 16 amino acids. Germline loops: CDR1 MNHEY, CDR2 SMNVEV (reference sequence). The CDR3 sequence: CASGLGGATFRNEQFF. CDR3 DNA: TGTGCCAGCGGCCTGGGGGGAGCGACTTTCAGGAATGAGCAGTTCTTC.

The CDR3 bases are TGCGCCAGCAGCTTGGGGCATGGGGGGGCCGTGGAGACCCAGTACTTC. This encodes CASSLGHGGAVETQYF. The rearrangement joins TRBV5-1 to TRBJ2-5; D might be TRBD2 (7 bases). This CDR3 is built from 16 residues. Trimming took off 0 bases at V and 5 bases at J, with 17 bases between the two ends. The germline V gene encodes CDR1 SGHRS and CDR2 YFSETQ.

The J gene is TRBJ2-7, the V gene TRBV7-2, with D perhaps matching TRBD1 (6 bases). This CDR3 has 12 residues. Trimming cost V 5 bases and J 7 bases, with 12 bases left between them. The germline CDR1 and CDR2 sequences are SGHTA and FQGNSA. This CDR3 is CASSPRGGEQYF. DNA of the CDR3: TGTGCCAGCAGCCCCAGGGGTGGGGAGCAGTACTTC.

V usage is TRBV28 and J usage is TRBJ1-4; D not certain. The germline V gene encodes CDR1 MDHEN and CDR2 SYDVKM. V lost 11 bases, J lost 8 bases, and 15 bases lay in between. The CDR3 extends over 12 amino acids. CDR3 sequence: CAAATPAEKLFF. The CDR3 DNA sequence: TGTGCCGCGGCGACCCCGGCGGAAAAACTGTTTTTT.

The V and J genes are TRBV4-2 and TRBJ2-3; 15 nucleotides line up with TRBD2. V lost 1 base, J lost 1 base, and 9 bases stayed unmatched. CDR3 length: 20 residues. The germline V gene encodes CDR1 LGHNA and CDR2 YNFKEQ. CDR3 protein: CASSQGTSGRAKGGTDTQYF. The DNA for the CDR3 is TGTGCCAGCAGCCAAGGGACTAGCGGGAGGGCGAAAGGGGGCACAGATACGCAGTATTTT.

CDR3 nucleotide sequence: TGTGCCAGCAGCTTAGTGGGGGGAGGGAATTACAATGAGCAGTTCTTC. Translation: CASSLVGGGNYNEQFF. The chain recombines TRBV7-8 with TRBJ2-1, with 7 bases lining up with TRBD2. Germline values: CDR1 SGHVS, CDR2 FQNEAQ. The junction had 7 bases not matched to a gene; V was cut back by 1 base and J by 4 bases. The CDR3 totals 16 residues.

This chain joins TRBV6-6 and TRBJ2-5, with D possibly being TRBD1 (5 bases). The CDR3 sequence is 13 residues long. Germline assignment: CDR1 MNHNY and CDR2 SVGAGI (reference sequence). V lost 8 bases to trimming and J lost 1 base, with 11 bases between them. The CDR3: CASGARSQETQYF. The CDR3 DNA follows: TGTGCCAGCGGGGCCAGGAGCCAAGAGACCCAGTACTTC.